The rows below give T cell receptor beta chains drawn from one sample of a study of T cell responses to AZD1222 COVID-19 vaccine. Clones were sequenced by immunoSEQ multiplex PCR, and TCRdb holds only the in-frame ones, with some missing. The table includes hundreds of thousands of clones, roughly 91% detected once. Sequenced here: peripheral blood, sampled on day 0 of MenACWY control vaccination. All receptors come from an adult in good health. CDR3s leave out the opening cysteine and the closing phenylalanine or tryptophan. Clone size is given for some rows only: seen once, a few or many times, or a class if the clone is expanded.

abundance	v_gene	j_gene	CDR3aa
-	TRBV5-1	TRBJ2-2	ASSLQLGDTGELF
-	TRBV5-8	TRBJ1-5	ASSLGDSFVAQH
-	TRBV27	TRBJ1-1	ASSSRVAGQVNTEAF
-	TRBV5-8	TRBJ2-1	ASSLRGQGAEWNEQF
-	TRBV2	TRBJ2-1	ASIRTVGNEQF
-	TRBV7-2	TRBJ1-2	ASSSTTGPGYGYT
-	TRBV5-4	TRBJ2-7	ASSHRDSYEQY
-	TRBV7-9	TRBJ1-1	ASSFYTSNTEAF
-	TRBV12-3/TRBV12-4	TRBJ2-1	ASGQGASYEQF
-	TRBV6-1	TRBJ1-2	ASSDILRGNYGYT
-	TRBV27	TRBJ1-6	ASSSTGGVSPLH
once	TRBV28	TRBJ1-5	ASNKENSNQPQH
-	TRBV30	TRBJ1-4	AWRRGNEKLF
-	TRBV9	TRBJ1-6	ASSVGDSPLH
-	TRBV6-6	TRBJ1-3	ASSLSGHYSGNTIY
-	TRBV18	TRBJ2-5	ASSIGQQETQY
-	TRBV3-1/TRBV3-2	TRBJ1-4	ASSSSELTNEKLF
-	TRBV18	TRBJ2-1	ASSPPGVARYNEQF
-	TRBV5-4	TRBJ1-3	ASSLGGSGNTIY
-	TRBV11-3	TRBJ2-1	ASSFRGGPNEQF
-	TRBV19	TRBJ1-1	ASSIDTPGQGPKSGAF
-	TRBV18	TRBJ1-2	ASSPQGRGGGYT
-	TRBV7-2	TRBJ2-1	ASSLDGGRSSYNEQF
-	TRBV19	TRBJ2-1	ASSIVNIGRRGGEQF
-	TRBV7-2	TRBJ2-7	ASSREGQPSYEQY
-	TRBV2	TRBJ2-7	ASSLSSWEQY
once	TRBV28	TRBJ2-7	ASRPAGVSYEQY
-	TRBV9	TRBJ2-1	ASSVSGTYNEQF
few	TRBV7-2	TRBJ1-5	ASSLAGRNQPQH
-	TRBV7-2	TRBJ1-2	ASSLAPGGGGYT
-	TRBV18	TRBJ2-5	ASSPPQPARETQY
-	TRBV4-1	TRBJ1-2	ASSQDIGPRY
-	TRBV18	TRBJ1-1	ASSPVTEAF
-	TRBV7-8	TRBJ1-2	ASSLVAGNLRPGYT
-	TRBV6-5	TRBJ2-1	ASSRRDLEF
-	TRBV3-1/TRBV3-2	TRBJ2-3	ASSQLASRIDTQY
-	TRBV7-9	TRBJ1-2	ASSPRDRPNYGYT
-	TRBV20-1	TRBJ1-1	RFESSTEAF
-	TRBV19	TRBJ2-5	ASSEGGTRGETQY
-	TRBV5-1	TRBJ1-2	ASSLQEVGKGYT
-	TRBV7-9	TRBJ2-7	ASSLGLSEQY
-	TRBV19	TRBJ1-1	ASFGGYTEAF
-	TRBV19	TRBJ1-3	ASSTTDGNTIY
-	TRBV18	TRBJ1-1	ASSPAGQLNTEAF
-	TRBV21-1	TRBJ1-1	ASSKALSWVGAGTEAF
-	TRBV28	TRBJ2-7	ASSFEGREQY
-	TRBV18	TRBJ1-4	ASSPGDRNEKLF
-	TRBV19	TRBJ1-2	ASSDRAAGYGYT
-	TRBV10-1	TRBJ1-1	ASSETGGATEAF
-	TRBV6-6	TRBJ1-5	ASGVGQPQH
-	TRBV6-5	TRBJ1-1	ASNHDRGNTEAF